Here is one TCR beta chain with its context. The antigen is not known. The data stem from a study of CXCR3-negative and CXCR3-positive naive CD8 T cells. At the level of the study: Cumulative TRB read yield was approximately 135 million, averaging about 1.5 +/- 0.3 million per library. Findings of the study overall: Diversity proved comparably high across both naive subsets and much lower in memory CD8+ cells. Memory cells differed in TRBV-TRBJ usage, but naive CXCR3-negative and CXCR3-positive cells had similar usage.

Subsets of CD8+ T cells were each sorted in triplicate at 300,000 cells apiece. The authors prepared UMI-labeled TRB cDNA libraries by 5' RACE. After re-calling the 5' RACE reads, TCRdb lists one entry per CDR3 protein, DNA absent. The listing contains about 90,000 distinct CDR3 sequences. Germline V gives CDR1 SGHDN, CDR2 FVKESK. This CDR3 contains 13 residues. The sample was naive CXCR3- CD8+ T cells from blood. Subset given: CD45RO-CCR7+CD27+CD95- naive CD8+ T cells lacking CXCR3 (TNR3-). The receptor was derived from a human donor in good health. Some clones in this sample may be carry-over from other donors' samples. V is TRBV14 and J is TRBJ2-1. The CDR3 spells CASSTFYGYEQFF.